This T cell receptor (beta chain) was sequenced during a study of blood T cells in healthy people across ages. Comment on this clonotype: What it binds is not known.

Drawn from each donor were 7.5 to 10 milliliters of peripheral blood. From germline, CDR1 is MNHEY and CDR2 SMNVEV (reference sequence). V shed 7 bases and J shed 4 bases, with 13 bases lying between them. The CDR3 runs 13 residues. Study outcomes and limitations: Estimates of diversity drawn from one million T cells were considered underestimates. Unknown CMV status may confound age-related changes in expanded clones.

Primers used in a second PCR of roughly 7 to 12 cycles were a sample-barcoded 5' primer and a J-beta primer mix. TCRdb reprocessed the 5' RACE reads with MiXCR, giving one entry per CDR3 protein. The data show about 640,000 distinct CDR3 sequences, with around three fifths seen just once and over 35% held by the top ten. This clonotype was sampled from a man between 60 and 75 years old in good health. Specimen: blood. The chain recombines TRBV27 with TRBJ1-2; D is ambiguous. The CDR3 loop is CASKLGLSYGYTF. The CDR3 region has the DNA TGTGCCAGCAAATTAGGGTTATCCTATGGCTACACCTTC.